This T cell receptor (beta chain) was recorded in a study of chemoradiotherapy in HPV16-positive cancers. The protocol was immunoSEQ multiplex PCR, while the TCRdb copy is restricted to in-frame clones and leaves out a portion. The table lists some 70,000 clones, about nine tenths of them singletons, with over 4% in the top ten. Trimming cost V 2 bases and J 5 bases, with 15 bases left between them. The CDR3 is made up of 15 amino acids. CDR1 and CDR2 from the germline V gene are PRHDT and FYEKMQ (reference sequence). The specimen was blood, collected from a patient who underwent chemoradiotherapy. The V call is TRBV13, the J call TRBJ1-2, with D possibly matching TRBD1 (5 bases). The sequence was collected from a human donor with HPV-associated anogenital cancer. In nucleotides, the CDR3 is TGTGCCAGCAGCTTAACAGGAGGGTTAGGGTATGGCTACACCTTC. It yields the protein CASSLTGGLGYGYTF. Drawing the rest from reference TRBV13 and TRBJ1-2, the complete variable domain is AAGVIQSPRHLIKEKRETATLKCYPIPRHDTVYWYQQGPGQDPQFLISFYEKMQSDKGSIPDRFSAQQFSDYHSELNMSSLELGDSALYFCASSLTGGLGYGYTFGSGTRLTVV.